Following are 14 T cell receptor beta chains from one sample sequenced in a study of Graves' ophthalmopathy and Graves' hyperthyroidism. The authors amplified TCR beta CDR3 regions, and they did so from RNA transcripts for repertoire sequencing. After a first-round RT-PCR with HTBI primers, a second-round multiplex PCR was run. TCRdb used MiXCR to reprocess the multiplex PCR reads, holding one entry per CDR3 protein. Of over a million distinct CDR3 sequences listed, 36% are singletons. The specimen was peripheral blood or thyroid tissue (not recorded which). The receptors were gathered from an adult man with Graves' hyperthyroidism.

The rearrangement joins TRBV2 to TRBJ2-7; D possibly uses TRBD1 or TRBD2 (5 bases each). Germline CDR1 and CDR2: SNHLY and FYNNEI. V lost 10 bases and J 4 bases, leaving 20 bases between the germline ends. The CDR3 extends over 14 amino acids. This CDR3 is CATRRVGTGYEQYF. CDR3 nucleotides: TGTGCCACCCGACGAGTAGGGACGGGGTACGAGCAGTACTTC.

This chain uses TRBV29-1 with TRBJ2-7, with D maybe TRBD2 (6 bases). Trimming cost V 3 bases and J 6 bases, with 18 bases left between them. Germline CDR1 reads SQVTM; CDR2 reads ANQGSEA. This CDR3 has 14 residues. In nucleotides, the CDR3 is TGCAGCGTTGACGGGGGATCTTCTGGCCTCGAGCAGTACTTC. Its translation is CSVDGGSSGLEQYF.

This clonotype was recorded once. The V gene is TRBV19, the J gene TRBJ1-6; TRBD1 might be the D (6 bases). Germline V CDR1 and CDR2: LNHDA, SQIVND (reference sequence). CDR3 length: 14 residues. The V gene lost 5 bases and the J gene lost 7 bases, with 12 bases spanning the gap. The CDR3 nucleotides are TGTGCCAGTAGTCCGGCGGACAGCAATTCACCCCTCCACTTT. It is translated as CASSPADSNSPLHF.

The rearrangement links TRBV20-1 to TRBJ1-2; 8 bases align to TRBD1. This CDR3 is built from 11 residues. Germline loops: CDR1 DFQATT, CDR2 SNEGSKA (reference sequence). V dropped 8 bases and J dropped 8; count of bases not matched to a gene: 7. CDR3 DNA sequence: TGCAGTCCGGAACAGGGGGACGGCTACACCTTC. Amino acid sequence: CSPEQGDGYTF.

The V gene is TRBV7-9, the J gene TRBJ2-7, with 7 bases lining up with TRBD1. Trimming removed 6 bases from V and 2 bases from J; junction bases left unmatched: 7. From germline, CDR1 is SEHNR and CDR2 FQNEAQ (reference sequence). The CDR3 is 14 residues long. The CDR3 bases are TGTGCCAGCAGATACACAGGGGCCCCCTACGAGCAGTACTTC. As protein: CASRYTGAPYEQYF.

This clonotype is a singleton in its sample. V usage is TRBV30 and J usage is TRBJ1-5; 7 bases line up with TRBD1. CDR1 and CDR2 from the germline V gene are GTSNPN and SVGIG (reference sequence). The V gene end was trimmed by 0 bases and the J gene end by 2 bases; junction bases not matched to a gene: 7. This CDR3 is 16 amino acids long. The CDR3: CAWSVRSGGGNQPQHF. CDR3 nucleotides: TGTGCCTGGAGTGTACGATCAGGGGGAGGCAATCAGCCCCAGCATTTT.

Only a few counts were recorded for this clonotype. The rearrangement uses TRBV6-6 and TRBJ2-5; D might be TRBD1 (6 bases). The CDR3 is 15 amino acids. The V gene lost 2 bases and the J gene lost 5 bases, with 15 bases spanning the gap. Germline V gene sequence: CDR1 MNHNY, CDR2 SVGAGI (reference sequence). CDR3 nucleotide sequence: TGTGCCAGCAGTTACGGGGGACATGAATACGAGACCCAGTACTTC. Encoded protein: CASSYGGHEYETQYF.

The rearrangement uses TRBV12-3 or TRBV12-4 and TRBJ2-5; a possible D gene is TRBD1 (7 bases). V lost 6 bases, J lost 2 bases, and 13 bases lay in between. The CDR3 covers 14 residues. CDR3 residues: CASRAGQTQETQYF. CDR3 coding DNA: TGTGCCAGCAGGGCGGGACAGACACAAGAGACCCAGTACTTC.

About this clonotype itself: The junction does not match germline at one end; this may be a read error. J is TRBJ1-2 and V is TRBV28; D might be TRBD1 (6 bases). Germline V gene lookup returns CDR1 MDHEN and CDR2 SYDVKM. The CDR3 consists of 12 residues. As DNA, the CDR3 is TGTGCCAGCACTGGGGCAGGGGAGGGCTGCACCTTC. Its protein is CASTGAGEGCTF.

This sequence joins TRBV11-2 and TRBJ1-5; 10 nucleotides line up with TRBD1. V was clipped by 5 bases and J by 7 bases; unmatched bases: 14. The CDR3 spans 17 residues. Germline V gene lookup returns CDR1 SGHAT and CDR2 FQNNGV. CDR3 residues: CASSLGRGGQGNQPQHF. Here the CDR3 DNA reads TGTGCCAGCAGCCTCGGGAGGGGGGGACAGGGGAACCAGCCCCAGCATTTT.

This clonotype was detected once. Given a much more abundant clone one base away, this may be a read error. This is likely a read error, given that the CDR3 carries no conserved phenylalanine or tryptophan at its end. This chain uses TRBV20-1 with TRBJ2-5, with D maybe TRBD1 (6 bases). CDR3 size: 12 residues. The germline V gene has CDR1 DFQATT and CDR2 SNEGSKA (reference sequence). Trimming left V 7 bases short and J 7 bases short, with 16 bases between. The CDR3 is CSEIQGVGTQYI. The DNA for the CDR3 is TGCAGTGAGATACAGGGAGTAGGGACCCAGTACATC.

This clonotype was counted ten times or more. V and J are TRBV29-1 and TRBJ2-7; 10 nucleotides line up with TRBD1. Germline values: CDR1 SQVTM, CDR2 ANQGSEA. This CDR3 has 12 residues. The V and J ends lost 4 bases and 3 bases, in that order; junction bases with no gene match: 0. The CDR3 DNA sequence: TGCAGCGTTGGGACAGGGGGCTACGAGCAGTACTTC. Amino acid sequence: CSVGTGGYEQYF.

The chain employs TRBV20-1 and TRBJ1-5; 11 bases are shared with TRBD1. V trimming: 8 bases; J trimming: 4 bases; junction bases outside the gene matches: 4. Per germline, CDR1 DFQATT and CDR2 SNEGSKA (reference sequence). CDR3 size: 13 residues. CDR3 loop: CSTGTGGNQPQHF. The DNA for the CDR3 is TGCAGTACGGGGACAGGGGGTAATCAGCCCCAGCATTTT.

This clonotype has a count of ten or more. The CDR3: CSARDPGFTAGELFF. The CDR3 bases are TGCAGTGCTAGAGATCCGGGGTTTACGGCCGGGGAGCTGTTTTTT. This rearrangement joins TRBV20-1 to TRBJ2-2; maybe TRBD2 (5 bases). V lost 0 bases and J 6 bases, leaving 14 bases between the germline ends. The V gene's germline CDR1 is DFQATT and CDR2 SNEGSKA (reference sequence). This CDR3 spans 15 amino acids.